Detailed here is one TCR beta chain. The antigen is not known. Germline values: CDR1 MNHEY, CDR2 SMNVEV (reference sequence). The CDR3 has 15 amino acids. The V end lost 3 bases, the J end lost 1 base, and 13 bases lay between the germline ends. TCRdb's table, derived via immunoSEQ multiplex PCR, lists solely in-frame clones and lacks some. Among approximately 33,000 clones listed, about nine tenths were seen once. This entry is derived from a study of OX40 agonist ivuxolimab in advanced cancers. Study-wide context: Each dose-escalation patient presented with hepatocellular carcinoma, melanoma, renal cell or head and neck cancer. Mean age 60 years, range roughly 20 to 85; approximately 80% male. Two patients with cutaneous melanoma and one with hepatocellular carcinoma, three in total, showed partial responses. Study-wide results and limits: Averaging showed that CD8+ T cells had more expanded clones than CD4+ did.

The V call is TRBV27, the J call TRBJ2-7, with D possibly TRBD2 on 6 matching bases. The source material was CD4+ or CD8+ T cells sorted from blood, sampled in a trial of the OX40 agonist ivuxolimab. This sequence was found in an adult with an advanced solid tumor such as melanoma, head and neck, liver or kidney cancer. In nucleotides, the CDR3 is TGTGCCAGCAGTTTGGAGGGCTATCAATCCTACGAGCAGTACTTC. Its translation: CASSLEGYQSYEQYF.